This T cell receptor beta chain was obtained from a study of T cell repertoires in cytomegalovirus infection. Study as a whole: Indications came from public TCR beta signatures; they pointed to CMV infection and to a matching HLA type.

Trimming removed 5 bases at V and 0 bases at J, with 10 bases between. This CDR3 contains 14 residues. Germline assignment: CDR1 SGHTA and CDR2 FQGNSA. TCRdb reanalysed the reads using MiXCR and keeps one entry per CDR3 protein. The table lists about 680,000 distinct CDR3 sequences, about 24% of them singletons, with around 8% in the top ten. This clonotype has a count of ten or more. Its antigen is not identified. Overall study results and limits: Clonotype analysis showed dominance of the ex vivo response by HLA-C-restricted CMV-specific TCR beta clonotypes. Cumulative public TCR beta family frequency identified CMV carriers with the relevant HLA.

The source of this sequence is a human donor in good health (CMV status not recorded). Some clones in this sample may be carry-over from other donors' samples. The chain carries TRBV7-2 and TRBJ1-2; D gene unclear. The specimen was CD8+ T cells from PBMCs. The CDR3 loop is CASSPRAANYGYTF. The CDR3 coding sequence is TGTGCCAGCAGCCCCCGGGCCGCTAACTATGGCTACACCTTC.